This T cell receptor beta chain originates from a study of beta chain features in type 1 diabetes. Overall study results and limits: When Type 1 diabetes patients were examined, their TCRB CDR3s proved moderately but significantly shorter in all four CD4+ subsets.

This clone has only a few counts. The antigen is unknown. The same CDR3 also results from other DNA sequences found in this sample. Germline CDR1 reads KGHSH; CDR2 reads LQKENI. Trimming took off 0 bases at V and 4 bases at J, with 7 bases between the two ends. This CDR3 is built from 14 residues. Investigators reverse transcribed all isolated RNA, so they sequenced expressed TCRB transcripts. Assay: immunoSEQ multiplex PCR; the TCRdb copy retains only in-frame clones and omits some. This table has 850,000 to 900,000 clones, roughly 16% appearing once. Central memory, naive, regulatory and stem cell-like memory CD4+ cells were sorted by CD45RO/CCR7/CD25/CD127/CD95/CD27.

The sequenced material came from naive CD4+ T cells from blood. This TCR derives from a woman younger than 30 in good health. This chain joins TRBV18 and TRBJ2-1; D call uncertain. The CDR3 sequence: CASSPPGQYNEQFF. CDR3 DNA: TGTGCCAGCTCACCACCGGGCCAGTACAATGAGCAGTTCTTC.